These T cell receptor beta chains were read from a single sample in a study of cytomegalovirus exposure and HLA in healthy donors. TCRdb keeps only in-frame clones here, not all; method: immunoSEQ multiplex PCR. The profile shows roughly 250,000 clones, around 89% of them singletons. The sample taken for sequencing was PBMCs. These receptors all come from a woman in her late teens or twenties in good health and CMV-seronegative. CDR3s include the opening cysteine and the closing phenylalanine or tryptophan. The D gene is left open where the match is weak. Size values are once, few and many counts, or a class for expanded clones, and some rows have none.

D,size,V,J,CDR3,DNA
TRBD1,.,TRBV10-3,TRBJ2-3,CAIQGAMGDTDTQYF,TGTGCCATCCAGGGGGCAATGGGAGACACAGATACGCAGTATTTT
TRBD2,.,TRBV6-5,TRBJ2-1,CASSYGAGGPNEQFF,TGTGCCAGCAGTTATGGGGCGGGGGGGCCGAATGAGCAGTTCTTC
.,.,TRBV6-5,TRBJ2-7,CASRTPAEEPYEQYF,TGTGCCAGCAGAACCCCGGCGGAGGAACCCTACGAGCAGTACTTC
.,.,TRBV18,TRBJ2-6,CASSPSAAGSGANVLTF,TGTGCCAGCTCACCCAGTGCCGCGGGGTCTGGGGCCAACGTCCTGACTTTC
.,.,TRBV7-9,TRBJ1-1,CASSSTGSHLEAFF,TGTGCCAGCAGCTCAACAGGTAGCCACTTAGAAGCTTTCTTT
TRBD2,.,TRBV2,TRBJ2-5,CASSVGTSGGARGETQYF,TGTGCCAGCAGCGTGGGCACTAGCGGGGGGGCCAGAGGAGAGACCCAGTACTTC
TRBD2,.,TRBV4-1,TRBJ2-1,CASSFGTSGGSYNEQFF,TGCGCCAGCAGCTTCGGGACTAGCGGCGGCTCCTACAATGAGCAGTTCTTC
.,.,TRBV28,TRBJ2-1,CASSLPGTSNEQFF,TGTGCCAGCAGTTTACCCGGGACAAGCAATGAGCAGTTCTTC
TRBD1,.,TRBV2,TRBJ2-1,CASSPGQGNAYNEQFF,TGTGCCAGCAGCCCCGGACAGGGGAATGCCTACAATGAGCAGTTCTTC
.,once,TRBV7-9,TRBJ2-6,CASSSIRADYGANVLTF,TGTGCCAGCAGCTCGATACGGGCGGACTATGGGGCCAACGTCCTGACTTTC
TRBD1,.,TRBV5-1,TRBJ1-1,CASGQGAGTEAFF,TGCGCCAGCGGACAGGGGGCGGGAACTGAAGCTTTCTTT
TRBD1,.,TRBV4-1,TRBJ2-7,CASSHTGTDYEQYF,TGCGCCAGCAGCCATACCGGGACAGACTACGAGCAGTACTTC
.,.,TRBV4-3,TRBJ2-2,CASSLRARELFF,TGCGCCAGCAGTCTCAGGGCCAGGGAGCTGTTTTTT
.,.,TRBV4-3,TRBJ1-4,CASSQDPRPPTNEKLFF,TGCGCCAGCAGCCAAGATCCCAGGCCCCCAACTAATGAAAAACTGTTTTTT
TRBD1,once,TRBV5-1,TRBJ1-4,CASSLEGTVGVQKLFF,TGCGCCAGCAGCTTGGAGGGGACAGTGGGAGTCCAAAAACTGTTTTTT
.,once,TRBV28,TRBJ1-6,CASSLPRVHNSPLHF,TGTGCCAGCAGTTTACCCAGGGTTCATAATTCACCCCTCCACTTT
TRBD2,.,TRBV6-5,TRBJ2-1,CASSRGGGVNEQFF,TGTGCCAGCAGTAGGGGCGGGGGGGTCAATGAGCAGTTCTTC
.,.,TRBV15,TRBJ2-3,CASSQGTASTDTQYF,TGTGCCAGCAGTCAGGGGACGGCTAGCACAGATACGCAGTATTTT
TRBD2,.,TRBV25-1,TRBJ2-3,CASSGGMGEGTDTQYF,TGTGCCAGCAGTGGAGGAATGGGGGAGGGGACAGATACGCAGTATTTT
TRBD2,.,TRBV9,TRBJ2-1,CASSVLAGAYNEQFF,TGTGCCAGCAGCGTTTTAGCGGGGGCTTACAATGAGCAGTTCTTC
.,.,TRBV25-1,TRBJ1-5,CASSESKGTGNQPQHF,TGTGCCAGCAGTGAGAGTAAGGGTACAGGGAATCAGCCCCAGCATTTT
.,.,TRBV7-9,TRBJ1-2,CASSLIGDPSGYTF,TGTGCCAGCAGCCTAATTGGTGATCCTAGTGGCTACACCTTC
.,.,TRBV9,TRBJ1-5,CASSVEGRTLNTSNQPQHF,TGTGCCAGCAGCGTAGAGGGGAGGACCCTTAATACTAGCAATCAGCCCCAGCATTTT
.,once,TRBV4-1,TRBJ1-5,CASSFTGIGQPQHF,TGCGCCAGCAGCTTTACAGGGATCGGGCAGCCCCAGCATTTT
.,.,TRBV5-1,TRBJ1-1,CASSLVAELTEAFF,TGCGCCAGCAGCTTGGTCGCCGAACTGACTGAAGCTTTCTTT
TRBD1,.,TRBV6-5,TRBJ1-3,CASAGYRGSGNTIYF,TGTGCCAGCGCCGGCTACAGGGGCTCTGGAAACACCATATATTTT
.,.,TRBV18,TRBJ1-4,CASSPEHLSEKLFF,TGTGCCAGCTCACCGGAGCACCTTTCTGAAAAACTGTTTTTT
.,once,TRBV13,TRBJ2-7,CASSLYQSYEQYF,TGTGCCAGCAGCTTATACCAGTCCTACGAGCAGTACTTC
TRBD1,.,TRBV29-1,TRBJ2-5,CSVVQGAGETQYF,TGCAGCGTTGTCCAGGGGGCAGGAGAGACCCAGTACTTC
.,.,TRBV6-5,TRBJ2-6,CASSPVLSGANVLTF,TGTGCCAGCAGCCCAGTGCTCTCTGGGGCCAACGTCCTGACTTTC